This T cell receptor (beta chain) was identified during a study of blood T cells in healthy people across ages. The wider study: About one barcoded TCR beta cDNA was captured per two T cells.

The ends were cut back, 3 bases at V and 3 bases at J, with 11 bases in the middle. CDR3 length: 14 amino acids. Combining a sample-barcoded 5' primer with a J-beta primer mix, a second PCR ran for 7 to 11 cycles. Sequencing recovered at least 3 million CDR3-containing paired-end reads from each sample. TCRdb fed the 5' RACE reads into MiXCR, producing one record per CDR3 protein. The table includes some 900,000 distinct CDR3 sequences, about 48% detected once. Per sample, at least 6 micrograms of total RNA were extracted. The J gene is TRBJ1-2, the V gene TRBV12-3 or TRBV12-4; no reliable D call. The receptor was isolated from a young man in good health. Specimen: blood. The CDR3 bases are TGTGCCAGCAGTTTCGCCCCGGGATACTATGGCTACACCTTC. It translates to CASSFAPGYYGYTF.